Shown below are 15 T cell receptor beta chains from a single sample sequenced in a study of blood T cell repertoires in COVID-19. The assay was immunoSEQ multiplex PCR, and TCRdb's table has in-frame clones only and misses some. The data show fewer than 250,000 clones, around nine tenths seen once. Sequenced material: peripheral blood. The receptors come from a woman aged 60-70 years who had recovered from COVID-19.

To note about this clone: The sample contains more than one DNA sequence encoding this CDR3. This chain links TRBV5-6 with TRBJ1-2, with 9 bases that match TRBD1. This CDR3 is built from 13 residues. The junction had 1 base not matched to a gene; V was cut back by 0 bases and J by 7 bases. Germline V gene lookup returns CDR1 SGHDT and CDR2 YYEEEE. The CDR3 nucleotides are TGTGCCAGCAGCTTGGGACAGGGGGGTGGCTACACCTTC. It codes for CASSLGQGGGYTF. The variable domain in full, with the rest retrieved from reference TRBV5-6 and TRBJ1-2, is DAGVTQSPTHLIKTRGQQVTLRCSPKSGHDTVSWYQQALGQGPQFIFQYYEEEERQRGNFPDRFSGHQFPNYSSELNVNALLLGDSALYLCASSLGQGGGYTFGSGTRLTVV.

This sequence joins TRBV7-8 and TRBJ1-1; D is perhaps TRBD1 (5 bases). The length of the CDR3 is 13 residues. In germline, CDR1 is SGHVS, CDR2 FQNEAQ. V was trimmed by 1 base and J by 6 bases, leaving 9 bases between them. CDR3: CASSLVQGSEAFF. In DNA form, the CDR3 reads TGTGCCAGCAGCTTAGTGCAGGGCTCTGAAGCTTTCTTT.

The table lists this clone with a count of one. The chain couples TRBV19 to TRBJ2-7; 7 nucleotides align to TRBD1. The CDR3 has 14 residues. The junction had 4 bases not matched to a gene; V was cut back by 3 bases and J by 2 bases. Germline V gene data show CDR1 as LNHDA and CDR2 as SQIVND (reference sequence). The CDR3 is CASSIGQEPYEQYF. CDR3 nucleotide sequence: TGTGCCAGTAGTATCGGACAGGAACCCTACGAGCAGTACTTC.

The rearrangement links TRBV28 to TRBJ2-7; tentatively, D is TRBD2 (5 bases). V lost 8 bases and J 7 bases, leaving 12 bases between the germline ends. Germline V CDR1 and CDR2: MDHEN, SYDVKM. The CDR3 has 11 residues. DNA of the CDR3: TGTGCCAGCCGGATTCGGGAAGAGCAGTACTTC. It encodes CASRIREEQYF.

This chain uses TRBV7-3 with TRBJ1-1, with TRBD1 identical over 9 bases. The ends lost 1 base at V and 2 bases at J; junction bases unmatched: 2. Germline CDR1 reads SGHTA; CDR2 reads FQGTGA. This CDR3 is 15 amino acids long. The CDR3 DNA is TGTGCCAGCAGCTTAAGGGGACAGGGAAACACTGAAGCTTTCTTT. It is translated as CASSLRGQGNTEAFF.

This rearrangement joins TRBV3-1 (or the pseudogene TRBV3-2) to TRBJ2-1; TRBD2 might be the D (6 bases). V was clipped by 0 bases and J by 6 bases, with 18 bases between them. This CDR3 is built from 17 residues. Germline V gives CDR1 LGHDT, CDR2 YNNKEL (reference sequence). The CDR3, as DNA: TGTGCCAGCAGCCAAGAATCGGGGGTATCCCTACCCAATGAGCAGTTCTTC. Translation: CASSQESGVSLPNEQFF.

The rearrangement uses TRBV11-3 and TRBJ2-1; 13 bases fit TRBD2. CDR1 SGHNT and CDR2 YENEEA come from the germline V gene. The CDR3 covers 16 residues. Trimming took 5 bases from V and 4 from J; bases not matched to a gene: 5. CDR3: CASSPGLAGTYNEQFF. The CDR3 DNA sequence: TGTGCCAGCAGCCCGGGACTAGCGGGGACATACAATGAGCAGTTCTTC.

The CDR3 DNA follows: TGTGCCAGCTCACGTACGACAGGATACTCCTACGAGCAGTACTTC. Translated: CASSRTTGYSYEQYF. This chain links TRBV18 with TRBJ2-7, with D maybe TRBD1 (6 bases). V was clipped by 4 bases and J by 0 bases, with 13 bases between them. Germline lookup yields CDR1 KGHSH and CDR2 LQKENI. The CDR3 totals 15 residues.

The rearrangement uses TRBV27 and TRBJ2-7; the match to TRBD2 covers 7 bases. The CDR3 spans 17 residues. Germline V lookup: CDR1 MNHEY, CDR2 SMNVEV (reference sequence). V shed 1 base and J 0 bases; nucleotides not matched to a gene: 9. CDR3 nucleotides: TGTGCCAGCAGTTTATGGGAGGGGCCACTTAGCTCCTACGAGCAGTACTTC. It specifies CASSLWEGPLSSYEQYF.

This chain connects TRBV12-3 or TRBV12-4 to TRBJ1-2; D is perhaps TRBD1 (5 bases). The CDR3 covers 13 residues. Trimming stripped 2 bases from V and 4 bases from J, with 8 bases between. The CDR3 nucleotides read TGTGCCAGCAGTTTAATGGGGGGCTATGGCTACACCTTC. Protein product: CASSLMGGYGYTF.

This clone was seen a single time. The V gene is TRBV9, the J gene TRBJ1-2; possible D gene TRBD1, 6 bases. There are 16 residues in the CDR3. CDR1 and CDR2 (germline): SGDLS, YYNGEE. V dropped 0 bases and J dropped 2 bases, with 14 bases sitting between them. CDR3 loop: CASSVGLGGLNYGYTF. The CDR3 coding sequence is TGTGCCAGCAGCGTAGGTTTAGGGGGTTTGAACTATGGCTACACCTTC. Drawing the rest from reference TRBV9 and TRBJ1-2, the complete variable domain is DSGVTQTPKHLITATGQRVTLRCSPRSGDLSVYWYQQSLDQGLQFLIQYYNGEERAKGNILERFSAQQFPDLHSELNLSSLELGDSALYFCASSVGLGGLNYGYTFGSGTRLTVV.

This clone was picked up a small number of times. V usage is TRBV20-1 and J usage is TRBJ2-5, with D uncertain. Germline V gene sequence: CDR1 DFQATT, CDR2 SNEGSKA (reference sequence). Trimming removed 3 bases at V and 5 bases at J, with 7 bases between. The CDR3 runs to 11 residues. The CDR3 DNA reads as TGCAGTGCTAGCTTGCGGGAGACCCAGTACTTC. Translated, it gives CSASLRETQYF.

CDR3 DNA sequence: TGTGCCAGCAGTGAAGGCGGGACCTACGAGCAGTACTTC. Amino acids: CASSEGGTYEQYF. The rearrangement links TRBV6-1 to TRBJ2-7; perhaps TRBD2 as D (6 bases). With 1 base removed from V and 2 bases from J, the gap between germline ends came to 6 bases. The germline V gene has CDR1 MNHNS and CDR2 SASEGT. The CDR3 has 13 residues.

This clone was found a few times. The rearrangement joins TRBV6-5 to TRBJ2-2, with 9 bases aligning to TRBD1. The V gene end was trimmed by 2 bases and the J gene end by 4 bases; junction bases not matched to a gene: 5. The CDR3 runs to 16 residues. From germline, CDR1 is MNHEY and CDR2 SVGAGI. This CDR3 reads CASSYNRGLGTGELFF. CDR3 coding DNA: TGTGCCAGCAGTTACAACAGGGGGCTGGGCACCGGGGAGCTGTTTTTT.

The CDR3 nucleotides are TGTGCCAGCAAAGGACAGGGGTACTTTGGATATGGCTACACCTTC. Translated, it gives CASKGQGYFGYGYTF. The genes are TRBV27 and TRBJ1-2, with 9 nucleotides matching TRBD1. CDR1 MNHEY and CDR2 SMNVEV come from the germline V gene (reference sequence). The CDR3 totals 15 residues. Trimming removed 7 bases from V and 5 bases from J; junction bases left unmatched: 11.